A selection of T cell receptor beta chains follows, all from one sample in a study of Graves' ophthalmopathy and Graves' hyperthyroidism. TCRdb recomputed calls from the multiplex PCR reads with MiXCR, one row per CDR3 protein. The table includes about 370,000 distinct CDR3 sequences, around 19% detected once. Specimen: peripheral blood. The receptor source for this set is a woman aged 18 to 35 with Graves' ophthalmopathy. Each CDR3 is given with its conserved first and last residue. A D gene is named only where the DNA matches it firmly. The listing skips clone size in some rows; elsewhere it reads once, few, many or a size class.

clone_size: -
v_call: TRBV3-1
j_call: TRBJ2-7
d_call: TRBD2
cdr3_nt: TGTGCCAGCAGCCAAGGGGGAGGGCGAACCTACGAGCAGTACTTC
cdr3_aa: CASSQGGGRTYEQYF

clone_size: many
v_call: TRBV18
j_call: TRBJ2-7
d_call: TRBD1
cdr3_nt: TGTGCCAGCTCACCACTTGCCGGGACAGGCATTAGCTCCTACGAGCAGTACTTC
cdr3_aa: CASSPLAGTGISSYEQYF

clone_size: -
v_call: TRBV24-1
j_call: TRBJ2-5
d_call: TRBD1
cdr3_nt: TGTGCCACCAGTGATATACGGACAGGGGAAGAGACCCAGTACTTC
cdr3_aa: CATSDIRTGEETQYF

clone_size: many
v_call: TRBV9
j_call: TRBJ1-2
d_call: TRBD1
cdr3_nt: TGTGCCAGCAGCGTAGAAGACAGGGATATAAACTATGGCTACACCTTC
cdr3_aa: CASSVEDRDINYGYTF

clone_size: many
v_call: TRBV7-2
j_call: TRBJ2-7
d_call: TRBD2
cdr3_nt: TGTGCCAGCAGCTTCACTAGCGGGCCCTACGAGCAGTACTTC
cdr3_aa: CASSFTSGPYEQYF

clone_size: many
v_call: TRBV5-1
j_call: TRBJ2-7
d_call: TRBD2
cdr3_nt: TGCGCCAGCAGCTCCGGGACTAGGACGGTCGAGCAGTACTTC
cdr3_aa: CASSSGTRTVEQYF

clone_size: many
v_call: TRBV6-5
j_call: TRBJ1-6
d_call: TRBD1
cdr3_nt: TGTGCCAGCAGTTACTCGGTCCCGACAGGGAATTCACCCCTCCACTTT
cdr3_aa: CASSYSVPTGNSPLHF

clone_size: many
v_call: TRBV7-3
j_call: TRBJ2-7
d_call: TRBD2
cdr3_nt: TGTGCCAGCAGCTTATTTTTTTCGGCGGGAGTCGTCTACGAGCAGTACTTC
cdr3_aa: CASSLFFSAGVVYEQYF

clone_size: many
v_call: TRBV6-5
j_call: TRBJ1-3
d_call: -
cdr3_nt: TGTGCCAGCAGACGGGATACTGGAAACACCATATATTTT
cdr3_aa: CASRRDTGNTIYF

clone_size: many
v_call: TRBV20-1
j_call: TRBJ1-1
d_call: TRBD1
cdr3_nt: TGCAGTGCTAGAGATATTAGGGACAGGGGCAGCACTGAAGCTTTCTTT
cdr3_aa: CSARDIRDRGSTEAFF

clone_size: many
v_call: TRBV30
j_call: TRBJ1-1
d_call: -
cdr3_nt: TGTGCCTGGAGTCTTTTGGGCGGACTGAACACTGAAGCTTTCTTT
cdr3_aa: CAWSLLGGLNTEAFF

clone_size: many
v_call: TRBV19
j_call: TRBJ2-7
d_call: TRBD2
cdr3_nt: TGTGCCAGTAGTGCCGGGACTAGCGATTCCTACGAGCAGTACTTC
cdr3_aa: CASSAGTSDSYEQYF

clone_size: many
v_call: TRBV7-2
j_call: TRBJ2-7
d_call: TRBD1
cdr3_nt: TGTGCCAGCAGAACTACAGGGGGCGCGTACGAGCAGTACTTC
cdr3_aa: CASRTTGGAYEQYF

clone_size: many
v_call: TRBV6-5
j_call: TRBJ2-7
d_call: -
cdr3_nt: TGTGCCAGCAGTTACTCACTCCGTGCAGCGCGGTACGAGCAGTACTTC
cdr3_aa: CASSYSLRAARYEQYF

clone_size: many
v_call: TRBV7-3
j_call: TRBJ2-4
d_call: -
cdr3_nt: TGTGCCAGCAGCCAAACACCAGAGAACATTCAGTACTTC
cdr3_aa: CASSQTPENIQYF

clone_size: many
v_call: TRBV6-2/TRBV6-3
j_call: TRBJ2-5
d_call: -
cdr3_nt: TGTGCCAGCAGCCTAGCCCTGGCGGGGTCCGGGTTAGGAGAGACCCAGTACTTC
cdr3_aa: CASSLALAGSGLGETQYF

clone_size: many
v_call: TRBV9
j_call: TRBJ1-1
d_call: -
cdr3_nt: TGTGCCAGCAGCAGGGGCGGATTGAACACTGAAGCTTTCTTT
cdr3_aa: CASSRGGLNTEAFF

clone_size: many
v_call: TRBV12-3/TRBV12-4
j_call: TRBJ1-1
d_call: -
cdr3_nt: TGTGCCAGCAGTTTGGCCAGGCAGAACACTGAAGCTTTCTTT
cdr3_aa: CASSLARQNTEAFF

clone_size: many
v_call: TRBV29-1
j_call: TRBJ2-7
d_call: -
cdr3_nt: TGCAGCGTTGAGGGTGTGGGACTCACCCTATCCGAGCAGTACTTC
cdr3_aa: CSVEGVGLTLSEQYF

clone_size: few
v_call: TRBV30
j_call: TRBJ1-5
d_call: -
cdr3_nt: TGTGCCTGGAGTGCGGAGTACAATCAGCCCCAGCATTTT
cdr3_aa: CAWSAEYNQPQHF

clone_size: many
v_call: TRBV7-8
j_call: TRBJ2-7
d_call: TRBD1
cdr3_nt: TGTGCCAGCAGCTCGGACAGGGGAGGCGAGCAGTACTTC
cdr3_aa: CASSSDRGGEQYF